The 26 T cell receptor beta chains below come from one sample, sequenced in a study of T cell responses to AZD1222 COVID-19 vaccine. This table comes from immunoSEQ multiplex PCR, and its TCRdb copy is limited to in-frame clones, with some not included. The data contain 140,000 to 150,000 clones, about 94% of them singletons. This sample comprised peripheral blood, obtained on day 0 of AZD1222 vaccination. The receptors derive from an adult in good health.

This clone was recorded only once. This rearrangement joins TRBV7-2 to TRBJ2-2, with 8 bases aligning to TRBD2. Germline loops: CDR1 SGHTA, CDR2 FQGNSA. The CDR3 covers 15 residues. V dropped 3 bases and J dropped 5; count of bases not matched to a gene: 5. CDR3 DNA: TGTGCCAGCAGCTTTGTTAGCGGGAATACCGGGGAGCTGTTTTTT. This translates into CASSFVSGNTGELFF.

CDR3 loop: CAISEIGDPETQYF. The CDR3 bases are TGTGCCATCAGTGAGATTGGGGATCCGGAGACCCAGTACTTC. The rearrangement uses TRBV10-3 and TRBJ2-5; D is uncertain. Germline V CDR1 and CDR2: ENHRY, SYGVKD. The CDR3 has 14 residues. V lost 2 bases, J lost 5 bases, and 12 bases lay in between.

The V gene is TRBV19, the J gene TRBJ2-4; TRBD1 matches at 7 bases. The J segment lost 1 base and the V segment lost 1 base, leaving 10 bases of the junction unmatched. Looked up from germline, CDR1 is LNHDA and CDR2 is SQIVND (reference sequence). CDR3 length equals 18 residues. The CDR3 DNA follows: TGTGCCAGTAGTATAGCAACAACAGGGGTGGGGGCCAAAAACATTCAGTACTTC. Protein product: CASSIATTGVGAKNIQYF.

This sequence joins TRBV6-5 and TRBJ1-1; D is undetermined. The germline V gene has CDR1 MNHEY and CDR2 SVGAGI. The CDR3 has 13 amino acids. Trimming shortened V by 6 bases and J by 4 bases, and 12 bases separated the two germline ends. CDR3 residues: CASSPGFSTEAFF. CDR3 bases: TGTGCCAGCAGCCCCGGTTTTTCCACTGAAGCTTTCTTT.

The J gene is TRBJ2-5, the V gene TRBV4-3; TRBD1 agrees at 7 bases. The V gene end was trimmed by 0 bases and the J gene end by 4 bases; junction bases not matched to a gene: 5. The CDR3 consists of 15 residues. Germline assignment: CDR1 LGHNA and CDR2 YSLEER. CDR3 nucleotides: TGCGCCAGCAGCCAAGATACAGGGGAAGGAGAGACCCAGTACTTC. Encoded protein: CASSQDTGEGETQYF.

The rearrangement joins TRBV7-2 to TRBJ1-2, with TRBD1 matching over 7 bases. Germline CDR1 is SGHTA and CDR2 is FQGNSA. V lost 5 bases, J lost 8 bases, and 11 bases stayed unmatched. This CDR3 is built from 14 residues. CDR3 region: CASSQGGTGRGYTF. The CDR3 nucleotides are TGTGCCAGCAGCCAAGGGGGCACCGGTAGAGGCTACACCTTC. The variable domain in full, completed from reference TRBV7-2 and TRBJ1-2, reads GAGVSQSPSNKVTEKGKDVELRCDPISGHTALYWYRQSLGQGLEFLIYFQGNSAPDKSGLPSDRFSAERTGGSVSTLTIQRTQQEDSAVYLCASSQGGTGRGYTFGSGTRLTVV.

The V gene is TRBV30, the J gene TRBJ2-2; 9 positions match TRBD2. Germline CDR1 is GTSNPN and CDR2 is SVGIG (reference sequence). This CDR3 has 16 amino acids. V lost 0 bases, J lost 7 bases, and 9 bases stayed unmatched. The CDR3 protein is CAWSVIAGVFGGELFF. The CDR3 DNA is TGTGCCTGGAGTGTAATAGCGGGAGTATTCGGCGGGGAGCTGTTTTTT.

The V and J genes are TRBV6-4 and TRBJ1-1, with D tentatively TRBD1 (6 bases). V lost 3 bases to trimming and J lost 5 bases, with 10 bases between them. The germline CDR1 and CDR2 sequences are MRHNA and SNTAGT. The CDR3 is made up of 13 amino acids. The CDR3 DNA sequence: TGTGCCAGCAGTGAAGGGGGGAGAACTGAAGCTTTCTTT. It specifies CASSEGGRTEAFF.

V and J are TRBV5-1 and TRBJ2-1; 9 nucleotides align to TRBD1. The germline V gene encodes CDR1 SGHRS and CDR2 YFSETQ. The length of the CDR3 is 15 residues. V lost 0 bases to trimming and J lost 9 bases; unmatched junction nucleotides: 7. The CDR3 DNA follows: TGCGCCAGCAGCTTGGTAAGGACAGGGGATTCTGAGCAGTTCTTC. It specifies CASSLVRTGDSEQFF.

This clone was seen only a few times. The chain employs TRBV19 and TRBJ1-1; TRBD1 matches at 7 bases. V lost 5 bases and J lost 4; bases outside the gene matches: 7. The CDR3 runs to 14 residues. Germline V gene data show CDR1 as LNHDA and CDR2 as SQIVND (reference sequence). As DNA, the CDR3 is TGTGCCAGTAGTTTATTCCCAGGGGGCACTGAAGCTTTCTTT. This gives the protein CASSLFPGGTEAFF.

The chain couples TRBV28 to TRBJ1-4; D is ambiguous. This CDR3 has 14 amino acids. V was clipped by 5 bases and J by 7 bases, with 14 bases between them. CDR1 is MDHEN and CDR2 is SYDVKM in the germline V gene. The CDR3 sequence: CASSISGSREKLFF. Written as DNA, the CDR3 is TGTGCCAGCAGTATTTCAGGAAGTCGTGAAAAACTGTTTTTT.

The V gene is TRBV6-5, the J gene TRBJ1-2; the D gene is possibly TRBD1 (5 bases). V lost 2 bases, J lost 3 bases, and 10 bases lay in between. CDR1 is MNHEY, CDR2 SVGAGI, per germline. The CDR3 sequence is 14 residues long. CDR3 sequence: CASSYSVRDYGYTF. As DNA, the CDR3 is TGTGCCAGCAGTTACAGCGTCAGGGACTATGGCTACACCTTC.

This chain uses TRBV6-5 with TRBJ1-5; TRBD1 is a possible D gene (5 bases). The germline V gene has CDR1 MNHEY and CDR2 SVGAGI. This CDR3 has 13 residues. V lost 5 bases to trimming and J lost 6 bases, with 11 bases between them. The CDR3 spells CASSRGLVQPQHF. The DNA for the CDR3 is TGTGCCAGCAGTAGGGGTTTGGTTCAGCCCCAGCATTTT.

The J gene is TRBJ2-3, the V gene TRBV6-5; no reliable D call. The CDR3 spans 11 residues. Trimming took off 6 bases at V and 6 bases at J, with 7 bases between the two ends. Germline-derived CDR1 and CDR2 are MNHEY and SVGAGI. CDR3 nucleotide sequence: TGTGCCAGCAGCGCTGTCGATACGCAGTATTTT. This translates into CASSAVDTQYF.

A single count supports this clone. The chain links TRBV5-1 to TRBJ1-1, with D possibly being TRBD1 (5 bases). The CDR3 is 14 residues long. Trimming removed 0 bases at V and 3 bases at J, with 9 bases between. In germline, CDR1 is SGHRS, CDR2 YFSETQ. The DNA of the CDR3 is TGCGCCAGCAGCTTGGAGGGGATACACACTGAAGCTTTCTTT. Protein sequence: CASSLEGIHTEAFF.

CDR3 sequence reads: CASSRSGQGRGYTF. The CDR3 DNA reads TGTGCCAGTAGCCGGTCGGGACAGGGAAGGGGCTACACCTTC. V and J are TRBV19 and TRBJ1-2, with 9 bases matching TRBD1. The CDR3 is made up of 14 amino acids. Per the germline V gene, CDR1 is LNHDA and CDR2 is SQIVND (reference sequence). Trimming at V came to 6 bases and at J to 8 bases, leaving 10 bases not matched to a gene.

The CDR3 loop reads CASSQAPPGGKNEQFF. The CDR3 DNA sequence: TGTGCCAGCAGCCAAGCGCCCCCCGGAGGTAAGAATGAGCAGTTCTTC. The chain has TRBV14 and TRBJ2-1; D possibly corresponds to TRBD2 (5 bases). Germline CDR1 reads SGHDN; CDR2 reads FVKESK. There are 16 residues in the CDR3. Deletions cut 1 base from V and 7 bases from J, with 17 bases between.

The V and J genes are TRBV11-1 and TRBJ2-1, with D possibly matching TRBD2 (6 bases). Per the germline V gene, CDR1 is SGHAT and CDR2 is FQDESV (reference sequence). V shed 0 bases and J shed 12 bases, with 15 bases lying between them. The CDR3 covers 14 residues. The chain's CDR3 is CASSLAGGLIVQFF. CDR3 sequence (DNA): TGTGCCAGCAGCTTAGCGGGAGGCCTGATCGTGCAGTTCTTC.

This clone was found once. V is TRBV7-2 and J is TRBJ2-1, with TRBD2 identical over 11 bases. This CDR3 has 15 residues. V gave up 5 bases and J gave up 9 bases; unmatched junction bases: 9. From germline, CDR1 is SGHTA and CDR2 FQGNSA. The CDR3 spells CASSTVAGGFVEQFF. The CDR3 DNA reads as TGTGCCAGCAGCACCGTAGCGGGAGGGTTCGTTGAGCAGTTCTTC.

This rearrangement joins TRBV7-8 to TRBJ1-5; the match to TRBD1 covers 9 bases. Germline assignment: CDR1 SGHVS and CDR2 FQNEAQ. This CDR3 is built from 17 residues. The ends lost 5 bases at V and 6 bases at J; junction bases unmatched: 14. Written as DNA, the CDR3 is TGTGCCAGCAGCGAAAGGGGACAGGGTCTCTGGAGTCAGCCCCAGCATTTT. Protein sequence: CASSERGQGLWSQPQHF. Looking up the rest from reference TRBV7-8 and TRBJ1-5 gives the full variable domain: GAGVSQSPRYKVAKRGQDVALRCDPISGHVSLFWYQQALGQGPEFLTYFQNEAQLDKSGLPSDRFFAERPEGSVSTLKIQRTQQEDSAVYLCASSERGQGLWSQPQHFGDGTRLSIL.

The chain uses TRBV19 and TRBJ1-2; D is unresolved. The CDR3 consists of 13 residues. The V end was cut by 6 bases, the J end by 8 bases, with 16 bases between. The V gene's germline CDR1 is LNHDA and CDR2 SQIVND (reference sequence). CDR3 sequence: CASRGERGSGYTF. CDR3 DNA: TGTGCCAGTAGGGGAGAGCGGGGATCAGGCTACACCTTC.

The rearrangement joins TRBV11-1 to TRBJ2-7; 13 nucleotides line up with TRBD2. Trimming removed 6 bases from V and 3 bases from J; junction bases left unmatched: 2. The CDR3 is made up of 14 amino acids. The V gene's germline CDR1 is SGHAT and CDR2 FQDESV (reference sequence). DNA for the CDR3: TGTGCCAGCAGGAGGACTAGCGGGAGCTACGAGCAGTACTTC. Its protein product is CASRRTSGSYEQYF.

This clone was found a few times. V and J are TRBV11-2 and TRBJ2-1; possibly TRBD1 or TRBD2 for D (5 bases each). The CDR3 runs to 15 residues. V was trimmed by 1 base and J by 8 bases, leaving 15 bases between them. Germline CDR1 SGHAT, CDR2 FQNNGV. CDR3 DNA: TGTGCCAGCAGCTTAGCGGGATCTACAGGCGATGAGCAGTTCTTC. It is translated as CASSLAGSTGDEQFF.

This rearrangement joins TRBV27 to TRBJ1-5; D is uncertain. CDR1 is MNHEY, CDR2 SMNVEV, per germline (reference sequence). The CDR3 runs to 17 residues. Trimming removed 5 bases from V and 0 bases from J, with 17 bases in between. The chain's CDR3 is CASSTLLGTGSNQPQHF. CDR3 in DNA: TGTGCCAGCAGTACTCTGCTCGGTACCGGTAGCAATCAGCCCCAGCATTTT.

The chain carries TRBV29-1 and TRBJ2-1; D gene unclear. V was shortened by 3 bases and J by 4 bases, with 13 bases between the two germline ends. This CDR3 region has 14 residues. The germline V gene encodes CDR1 SQVTM and CDR2 ANQGSEA. CDR3 protein: CSVEPQMGYNEQFF. As DNA, the CDR3 is TGCAGCGTTGAGCCCCAAATGGGATACAATGAGCAGTTCTTC.

The chain is built from TRBV19 and TRBJ2-3; D may be TRBD1 (6 bases). The CDR3 sequence is 13 residues long. V was pared by 3 bases and J by 6 bases, with 10 bases between. Looked up from germline, CDR1 is LNHDA and CDR2 is SQIVND (reference sequence). CDR3 sequence reads: CASSMAQGDTQYF. In DNA, the CDR3 is TGTGCCAGTAGTATGGCGCAGGGGGATACGCAGTATTTT. Complete variable domain (other parts from reference TRBV19 and TRBJ2-3): DGGITQSPKYLFRKEGQNVTLSCEQNLNHDAMYWYRQDPGQGLRLIYYSQIVNDFQKGDIAEGYSVSREKKESFPLTVTSAQKNPTAFYLCASSMAQGDTQYFGPGTRLTVL.